This T cell receptor beta chain emerged from a study of vaccination and CD4 T cells after COVID-19. Oncomine TCR Beta short-read sequencing was applied to DNA from cultured CD4+ T cells. TCRdb independently ran MiXCR on the PCR reads; one entry per CDR3 protein. Among some 11,000 distinct CDR3 sequences, around 80% were seen once, and the ten largest hold around 10%. In germline, CDR1 is SEHNR, CDR2 FQNEAQ (reference sequence). This CDR3 is 16 amino acids long. With V trimmed by 1 base and J by 6 bases, 11 bases remained unmatched. Treatment specified: roughly nine-day PBMC culture with coronavirus spike peptide pools or control peptides (ViraFEST assay). ViraFEST grew antigen-specific T cells using peptide pools, then sequenced TCRs. The count of this clonotype is one. Its matching antigen is unknown.

Sequenced: CD4+ T cells from blood, cultured in vitro. The source is a human donor who had recovered from COVID-19. V gene TRBV7-9 combines with J gene TRBJ2-5; 7 positions agree with TRBD1. The CDR3 bases are TGTGCCAGCAGCTTAGAGGGGGACAGCAAAAGGCAGACCCAGTACTTC. Amino acids: CASSLEGDSKRQTQYF.